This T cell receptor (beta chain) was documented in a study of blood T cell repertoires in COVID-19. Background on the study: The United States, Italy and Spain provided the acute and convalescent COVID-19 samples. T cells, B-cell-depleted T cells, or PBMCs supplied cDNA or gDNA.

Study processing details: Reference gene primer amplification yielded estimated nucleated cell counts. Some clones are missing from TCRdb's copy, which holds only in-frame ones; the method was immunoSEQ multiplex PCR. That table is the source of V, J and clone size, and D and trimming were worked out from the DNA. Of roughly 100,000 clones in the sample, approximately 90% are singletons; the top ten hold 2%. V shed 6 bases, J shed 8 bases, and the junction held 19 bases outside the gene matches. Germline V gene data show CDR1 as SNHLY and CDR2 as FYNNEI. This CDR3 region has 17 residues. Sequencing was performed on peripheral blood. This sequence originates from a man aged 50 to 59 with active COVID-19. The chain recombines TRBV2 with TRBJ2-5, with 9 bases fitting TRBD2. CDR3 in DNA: TGTGCCAGCAGCCGATCCGGCGGGGGGGTGATTCCTCGAACCCAGTACTTC. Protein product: CASSRSGGGVIPRTQYF.